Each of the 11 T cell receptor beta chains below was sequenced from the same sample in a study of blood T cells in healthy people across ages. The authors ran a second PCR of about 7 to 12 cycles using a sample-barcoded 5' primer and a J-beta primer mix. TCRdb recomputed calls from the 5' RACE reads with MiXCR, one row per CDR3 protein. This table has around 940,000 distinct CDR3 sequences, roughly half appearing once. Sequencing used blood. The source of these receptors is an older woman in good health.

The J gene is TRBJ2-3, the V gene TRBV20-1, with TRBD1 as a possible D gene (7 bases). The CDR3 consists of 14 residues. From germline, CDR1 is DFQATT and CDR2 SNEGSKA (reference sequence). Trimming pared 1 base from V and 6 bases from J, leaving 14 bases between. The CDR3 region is CSARAGDSWDTQYF. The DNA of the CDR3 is TGCAGTGCTAGAGCGGGGGACAGTTGGGATACGCAGTATTTT.

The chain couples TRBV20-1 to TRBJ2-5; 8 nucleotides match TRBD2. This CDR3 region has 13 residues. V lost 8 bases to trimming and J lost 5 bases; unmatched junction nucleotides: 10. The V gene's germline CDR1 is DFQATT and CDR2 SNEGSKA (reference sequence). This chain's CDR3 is CSTPGLGVETQYF. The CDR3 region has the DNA TGCAGTACTCCGGGACTAGGGGTTGAGACCCAGTACTTC.

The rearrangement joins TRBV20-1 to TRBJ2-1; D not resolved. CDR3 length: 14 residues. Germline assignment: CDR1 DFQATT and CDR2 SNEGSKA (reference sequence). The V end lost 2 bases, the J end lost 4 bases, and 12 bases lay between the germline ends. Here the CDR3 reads CSARRPGRYNEQFF. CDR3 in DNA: TGCAGTGCTAGAAGGCCCGGGCGGTACAATGAGCAGTTCTTC.

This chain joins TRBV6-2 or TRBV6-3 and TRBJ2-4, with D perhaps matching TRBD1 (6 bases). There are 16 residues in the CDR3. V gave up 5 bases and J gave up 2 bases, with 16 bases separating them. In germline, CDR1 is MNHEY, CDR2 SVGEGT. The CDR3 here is CASSPFNREPKNIQYF. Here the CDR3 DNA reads TGTGCCAGCAGTCCCTTTAACAGGGAGCCCAAAAACATTCAGTACTTC.

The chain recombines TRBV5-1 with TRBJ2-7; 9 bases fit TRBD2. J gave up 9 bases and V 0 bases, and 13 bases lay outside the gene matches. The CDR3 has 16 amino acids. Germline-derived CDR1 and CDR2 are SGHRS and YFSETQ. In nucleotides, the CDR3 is TGCGCCAGCAGCTTGGTTCCTGCGGGAGGGCCCAATGGGCAGTACTTC. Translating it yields CASSLVPAGGPNGQYF.

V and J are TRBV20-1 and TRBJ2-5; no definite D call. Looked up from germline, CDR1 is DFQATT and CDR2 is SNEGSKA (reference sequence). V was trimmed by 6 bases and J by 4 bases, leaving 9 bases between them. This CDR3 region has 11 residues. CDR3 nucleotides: TGCAGTGCCCCCCGTCGAGAGACCCAGTACTTC. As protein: CSAPRRETQYF.

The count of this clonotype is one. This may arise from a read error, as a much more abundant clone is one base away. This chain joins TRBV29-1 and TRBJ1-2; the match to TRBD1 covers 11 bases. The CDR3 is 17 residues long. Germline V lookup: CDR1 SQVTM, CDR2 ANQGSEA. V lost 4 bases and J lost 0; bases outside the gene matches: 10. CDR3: CSVGSSGQGGANYGYTF. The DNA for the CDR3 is TGCAGCGTTGGCTCATCGGGACAGGGGGGGGCTAACTATGGCTACACCTTC.

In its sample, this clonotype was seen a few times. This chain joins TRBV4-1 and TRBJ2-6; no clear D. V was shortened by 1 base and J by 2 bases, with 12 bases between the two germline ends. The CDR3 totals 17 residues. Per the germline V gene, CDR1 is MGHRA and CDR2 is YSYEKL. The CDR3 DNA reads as TGCGCCAGCAGCCAAGTGGGTGGGCTAGCTGGGGCCAACGTCCTGACTTTC. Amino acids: CASSQVGGLAGANVLTF.

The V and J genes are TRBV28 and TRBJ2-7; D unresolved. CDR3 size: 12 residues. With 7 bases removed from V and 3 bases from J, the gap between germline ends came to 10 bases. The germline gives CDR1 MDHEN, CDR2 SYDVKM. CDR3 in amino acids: CASTSPSYEQYF. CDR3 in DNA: TGTGCCAGCACCTCCCCAAGCTACGAGCAGTACTTC. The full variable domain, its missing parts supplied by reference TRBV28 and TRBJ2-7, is DVKVTQSSRYLVKRTGEKVFLECVQDMDHENMFWYRQDPGLGLRLIYFSYDVKMKEKGDIPEGYSVSREKKERFSLILESASTNQTSMYLCASTSPSYEQYFGPGTRLTVT.

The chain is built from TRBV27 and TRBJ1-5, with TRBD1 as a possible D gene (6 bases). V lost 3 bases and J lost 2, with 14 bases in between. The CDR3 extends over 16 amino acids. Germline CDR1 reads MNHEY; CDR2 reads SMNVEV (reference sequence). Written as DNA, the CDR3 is TGTGCCAGCAGTTTGCTCGGGGCAGGGGGCAATCAGCCCCAGCATTTT. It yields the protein CASSLLGAGGNQPQHF.

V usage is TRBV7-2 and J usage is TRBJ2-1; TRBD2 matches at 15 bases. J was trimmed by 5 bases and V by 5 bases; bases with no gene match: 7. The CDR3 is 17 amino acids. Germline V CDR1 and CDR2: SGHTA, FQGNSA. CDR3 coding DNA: TGTGCCAGCAGCCTCTGGACTAGCGGGAGGGCAAACAATGAGCAGTTCTTC. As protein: CASSLWTSGRANNEQFF.